The 5 T cell receptor beta chains below come from one sample, sequenced in a study of blood T cell repertoires in COVID-19. Some clones are missing from TCRdb's copy, which holds only in-frame ones; the method was immunoSEQ multiplex PCR. This table holds more than 150,000 clones, roughly 87% found once. The sample comprised PBMCs or T cells enriched from blood (not recorded which). These receptors were collected from a woman aged 50 to 65 who had recovered from COVID-19.

The rearrangement links TRBV27 to TRBJ1-2; D gene uncertain. In germline, CDR1 is MNHEY, CDR2 SMNVEV (reference sequence). CDR3 length: 14 residues. V shed 3 bases and J shed 0 bases, with 8 bases lying between them. Here the CDR3 reads CASSFTVSNYGYTF. The CDR3 bases are TGTGCCAGCAGTTTCACAGTTTCTAACTATGGCTACACCTTC.

This CDR3 is CATSEPGTSSQETQYF. The CDR3 region has the DNA TGTGCCACCAGTGAACCCGGGACTAGCAGCCAAGAGACCCAGTACTTC. The chain combines TRBV24-1 with TRBJ2-5; 9 positions match TRBD2. The CDR3 sequence is 16 residues long. Trimming cost V 4 bases and J 1 base; bases outside gene matches: 6. CDR1 and CDR2 from the germline V gene are KGHDR and SFDVKD.

V is TRBV2 and J is TRBJ2-2; the D is unclear. V was clipped by 2 bases and J by 5 bases, with 9 bases between them. The CDR3 has 14 amino acids. From germline, CDR1 is SNHLY and CDR2 FYNNEI. The CDR3 DNA follows: TGTGCCAGCAGTGAATTCCCCGGGACCGGGGAGCTGTTTTTT. Translating it yields CASSEFPGTGELFF.

The V call is TRBV7-9, the J call TRBJ2-7; D ambiguous. Germline V lookup: CDR1 SEHNR, CDR2 FQNEAQ (reference sequence). V was pared by 2 bases and J by 3 bases, with 8 bases between. The CDR3 runs to 13 residues. The CDR3 sequence is CASSLPGRYEQYF. In nucleotides, the CDR3 is TGTGCCAGCAGCTTACCGGGTCGCTACGAGCAGTACTTC.

This clone was observed once. The chain recombines TRBV6-5 with TRBJ1-2, with no clear D. This CDR3 has 13 residues. The V gene's germline CDR1 is MNHEY and CDR2 SVGAGI. V was cut by 7 bases and J by 4 bases, with 13 bases left in between. The CDR3 sequence is CASTPTDGYGYTF. The CDR3 coding sequence is TGTGCCAGCACCCCAACAGATGGCTATGGCTACACCTTC.